One and the same sample provided the 5 T cell receptor beta chains below, sequenced in a study of T-cell reconstitution after alpha-beta-depleted transplantation in children (dated by TCRdb to the mid-2010s). Library prep was done by PCR. Sequencing was performed on an Illumina HiSeq 2500. To normalize quantification of the TCRbeta repertoire, the TCR libraries were built with molecular barcoding that relied on unique molecular identifiers. TCRdb passed the public sequencing reads through fastp at Q25 and MiXCR, retaining productive beta sequences. Each CDR3 protein gets just one entry, which takes the most common genes and DNA from the rows behind it. For this sample the table gives over 400,000 distinct CDR3 sequences, of which roughly an eighth were detected only once. The ten largest clones capture under 7% of the sample. The input for sequencing was PBMCs from the stem cell graft donor, taken from the stem cell graft. The source of these receptors is a human donor who donated a stem cell graft to a child with combined immunodeficiency.

This clonotype was observed many times. This chain connects TRBV4-3 to TRBJ2-3, with TRBD2 identical over 8 bases. CDR1 and CDR2 from the germline V gene are LGHNA and YSLEER. Losses at the gene ends were 2 bases for V and 4 bases for J; bases not matched to a gene: 5. The CDR3 extends over 15 amino acids. The CDR3 DNA reads TGCGCCAGCAGCCAAACTAGCGGTTCGCCAGATACGCAGTATTTT. The encoded protein is CASSQTSGSPDTQYF.

The chain carries TRBV10-3 and TRBJ1-1; D possibly corresponds to TRBD1 (6 bases). The CDR3 runs 14 residues. Trimming removed 1 base at V and 12 bases at J, with 18 bases between. The V gene's germline CDR1 is ENHRY and CDR2 SYGVKD. DNA of the CDR3: TGTGCCATCAGTGAGTTGGGGGCAGGGGAACGGCCTTTCTTT. Translated: CAISELGAGERPFF.

Ten or more counts support this clonotype. This chain links TRBV27 with TRBJ2-2; 11 bases fit TRBD2. The V segment lost 6 bases and the J segment 3 bases; nucleotides outside the gene matches: 6. This CDR3 contains 16 residues. Germline V lookup: CDR1 MNHEY, CDR2 SMNVEV (reference sequence). CDR3 nucleotide sequence: TGTGCCAGCAGACTAGCACTAGCGGGAGACACCGGGGAGCTGTTTTTT. Translating gives CASRLALAGDTGELFF.

The V and J genes are TRBV12-3 or TRBV12-4 and TRBJ2-5, with 8 bases lining up with TRBD2. The CDR3 runs 15 residues. The V and J ends lost 3 bases and 5 bases, in that order; junction bases with no gene match: 8. The CDR3 is CASSFSAGGLETQYF. The CDR3 DNA follows: TGTGCCAGCAGTTTCAGTGCGGGAGGATTGGAGACCCAGTACTTC.

Ten or more counts support this clonotype. This chain uses TRBV20-1 with TRBJ2-7; D is uncertain. Germline-derived CDR1 and CDR2 are DFQATT and SNEGSKA (reference sequence). Between the trimmed V and J ends, which lost 3 bases and 4 bases, there was a span of 16 bases. CDR3 length equals 14 residues. CDR3 region: CSARLQAFLYEQYF. The CDR3, as DNA: TGCAGTGCTAGGTTGCAGGCATTTCTGTACGAGCAGTACTTC.